This is a list of T cell receptor beta chains from one sample in a study of blood T cells in healthy people across ages. TCRdb re-analysed the 5' RACE reads in MiXCR, keeping a single row per CDR3 protein. This sample yields about 800,000 distinct CDR3 sequences, of which roughly 25% are seen a single time; more than 3% belongs to the top ten. The data also belong to a second study, concerning T cells of mothers and their children.

Source material: blood. The receptors shown here come from a boy aged 5-17 years in good health. The CDR3 runs from the conserved cysteine through the conserved F or W. The order of the fields is clone size, J gene, D gene, V gene, CDR3 DNA, CDR3 protein. The D gene is left open where the match is weak. Size is stated for part of the rows, as once, few or many counts, or as a class when the clone is expanded.

abundance: few
j_gene: TRBJ2-7
d_gene: NA
v_gene: TRBV7-9
CDR3nt: TGCGCCAGCAGCTTGGTTACGGGGAGACAGACCTACGAGCAGTACTTC
CDR3aa: CASSLVTGRQTYEQYF

abundance: NA
j_gene: TRBJ1-1
d_gene: NA
v_gene: TRBV6-5
CDR3nt: TGTGCCAGCAGTTACTCGAAACAGGGTTCCACTGAAGCTTTCTTT
CDR3aa: CASSYSKQGSTEAFF

abundance: few
j_gene: TRBJ2-2
d_gene: TRBD1
v_gene: TRBV12-3/TRBV12-4
CDR3nt: TGTGCCAGCACCTCCGGGACAGGTCTTTACACCGGGGAGCTGTTTTTT
CDR3aa: CASTSGTGLYTGELFF

abundance: NA
j_gene: TRBJ2-1
d_gene: NA
v_gene: TRBV18
CDR3nt: TGTGCCAGCTCACCACCTCAGGGAAGCTCCTACAATGAGCAGTTCTTC
CDR3aa: CASSPPQGSSYNEQFF

abundance: NA
j_gene: TRBJ2-3
d_gene: TRBD2
v_gene: TRBV9
CDR3nt: TGTGCCAGCAGCGACATGACTAGCGGAACAGATACGCAGTATTTT
CDR3aa: CASSDMTSGTDTQYF

abundance: few
j_gene: TRBJ1-2
d_gene: NA
v_gene: TRBV28
CDR3nt: TGTGCCAGCAGTTTAGGGGGGCTCGTCTATGGCTACACCTTC
CDR3aa: CASSLGGLVYGYTF

abundance: few
j_gene: TRBJ2-1
d_gene: NA
v_gene: TRBV7-2
CDR3nt: TGTGCCAGCAGCTCCTCCCCCAGGGGGGCTTACAATGAGCAGTTCTTC
CDR3aa: CASSSSPRGAYNEQFF

abundance: NA
j_gene: TRBJ2-3
d_gene: TRBD2
v_gene: TRBV5-1
CDR3nt: TGCGCCAGCAGCTTACTAGCGGGGGCGGCAGATACGCAGTATTTT
CDR3aa: CASSLLAGAADTQYF

abundance: few
j_gene: TRBJ1-2
d_gene: NA
v_gene: TRBV20-1
CDR3nt: TGCAGTGCTAGTAGGGACCGAACCCTCTATGGCTACACCTTC
CDR3aa: CSASRDRTLYGYTF

abundance: few
j_gene: TRBJ1-2
d_gene: NA
v_gene: TRBV6-6
CDR3nt: TGTGCCTGCGGGTATGAGTATGGCTACACCTTC
CDR3aa: CACGYEYGYTF

abundance: few
j_gene: TRBJ1-1
d_gene: NA
v_gene: TRBV6-4
CDR3nt: TGTGCCAGCAGTGACAACTGGGGAACTGAAGCTTTCTTT
CDR3aa: CASSDNWGTEAFF

abundance: few
j_gene: TRBJ1-5
d_gene: NA
v_gene: TRBV28
CDR3nt: TGTGCCAGCACCCAGAGCTTCAATCAGCCCCAGCATTTT
CDR3aa: CASTQSFNQPQHF

abundance: NA
j_gene: TRBJ2-5
d_gene: TRBD1
v_gene: TRBV12-5
CDR3nt: TGTGCTAGTGGAACAACAGGGGAAGAGACCCAGTACTTC
CDR3aa: CASGTTGEETQYF

abundance: few
j_gene: TRBJ2-3
d_gene: NA
v_gene: TRBV7-9
CDR3nt: TGTGCCAGCAGCTCTGCGACCTATACGCAGTATTTT
CDR3aa: CASSSATYTQYF

abundance: NA
j_gene: TRBJ2-4
d_gene: TRBD2
v_gene: TRBV10-3
CDR3nt: TGTGCCATCAGTGAGTCTGGACTAGCTCCCAAGTACTTC
CDR3aa: CAISESGLAPKYF

abundance: few
j_gene: TRBJ1-5
d_gene: NA
v_gene: TRBV27
CDR3nt: TGTGCCAGCAGTTTACTGGGCGATCAGCCCCAGCATTTT
CDR3aa: CASSLLGDQPQHF

abundance: few
j_gene: TRBJ2-1
d_gene: NA
v_gene: TRBV29-1
CDR3nt: TGCAGCGTTGAAGATCGTGCGGGGTCTTCCTACAATGAGCAGTTCTTC
CDR3aa: CSVEDRAGSSYNEQFF

abundance: few
j_gene: TRBJ1-2
d_gene: TRBD1
v_gene: TRBV7-9
CDR3nt: TGTGCCAGCAGCTACGGGACAGGAATCCCTAACTATGGCTACACCTTC
CDR3aa: CASSYGTGIPNYGYTF

abundance: NA
j_gene: TRBJ2-3
d_gene: NA
v_gene: TRBV10-3
CDR3nt: TGTGCCATCGGGGGAGGCACAGATACGCAGTATTTT
CDR3aa: CAIGGGTDTQYF

abundance: few
j_gene: TRBJ2-5
d_gene: TRBD2
v_gene: TRBV6-1
CDR3nt: TGTGCCAGCAGTCCCGGGACTAGCAATCTTGGAGAGACCCAGTACTTC
CDR3aa: CASSPGTSNLGETQYF

abundance: NA
j_gene: TRBJ1-4
d_gene: NA
v_gene: TRBV20-1
CDR3nt: TGCAGTGCTAGCTCCAGGGTTGTGGAAAAACTGTTTTTT
CDR3aa: CSASSRVVEKLFF

abundance: few
j_gene: TRBJ1-5
d_gene: NA
v_gene: TRBV7-2
CDR3nt: TGTGCCAGCAGCCTACCGGGGGAGCAGCCCCAGCATTTT
CDR3aa: CASSLPGEQPQHF